This T cell receptor beta chain was recovered during a study of blood T cell repertoires in COVID-19. Study at large: COVID-19 samples from acute and convalescent phases originated in the United States, Italy and Spain. Sample material is recorded as cDNA or gDNA derived from T cells, B-cell-depleted T cells, or PBMCs.

Generated by immunoSEQ multiplex PCR, the TCRdb table keeps only in-frame clones and is missing some. Seen here are 40,000 or so clones, around 90% observed once, and the top ten hold around 0.4%. This clone was found once. At one end the junction does not follow the germline gene, possibly because of a read error. The CDR3 consists of 14 residues. The germline V gene encodes CDR1 SGDLS and CDR2 YYNGEE. This TCR derives from a human donor in a cohort sampled during active COVID-19. The source material was peripheral blood. This sequence joins TRBV9 and TRBJ2-1; the D is unclear. As DNA, the CDR3 is TGTGCCAGCAGCGTAGGAGACTCCCACAATGAGCAGTTCTTC. Translating it yields CASSVGDSHNEQFF.